A selection of T cell receptor beta chains follows, all from one sample in a study of OX40 agonist ivuxolimab in advanced cancers. Libraries were prepared by immunoSEQ multiplex PCR; TCRdb keeps only in-frame clonotypes and omits some of them. The sample shows about 110,000 clones, roughly nine tenths of them seen only once. The specimen comprised CD4+ or CD8+ T cells sorted from blood, sampled in a trial of the OX40 agonist ivuxolimab. These receptors were collected from an adult with an advanced solid tumor such as melanoma, head and neck, liver or kidney cancer. Each CDR3 is given with its conserved first and last residue. The D gene is left open where the match is weak. Only some rows state a clone size, as once, few, many or a class for expanded clones.

NA	TRBD1	TRBV27	TRBJ1-4	CASSLFGTGLKEKLFF	TGTGCCAGCAGTTTATTCGGGACAGGGTTAAAAGAAAAACTGTTTTTT
NA	NA	TRBV7-2	TRBJ1-3	CASSWGQGTGNTIYF	TGTGCCAGCAGCTGGGGTCAAGGCACCGGAAACACCATATATTTT
NA	TRBD1	TRBV2	TRBJ1-4	CASSVQGAWEKLFF	TGTGCCAGCAGTGTGCAGGGGGCATGGGAAAAACTGTTTTTT
NA	TRBD1	TRBV6-4	TRBJ2-2	CASSPQGANTGELFF	TGTGCCAGCAGCCCACAGGGGGCGAACACCGGGGAGCTGTTTTTT
NA	NA	TRBV19	TRBJ1-4	CASSAQSATNEKLFF	TGTGCCAGTAGTGCACAGAGCGCAACTAATGAAAAACTGTTTTTT
NA	NA	TRBV6-6	TRBJ1-1	CASSPPHKGTEAFF	TGTGCCAGCAGCCCCCCCCACAAGGGCACTGAAGCTTTCTTT
NA	NA	TRBV2	TRBJ1-1	CASSARVLQNTEAFF	TGTGCCAGCAGCGCACGGGTCTTACAAAACACTGAAGCTTTCTTT
NA	TRBD2	TRBV7-9	TRBJ2-1	CASSLGLAGGGSYNEQFF	TGTGCCAGCAGCTTGGGTCTAGCGGGGGGTGGCTCCTACAATGAGCAGTTCTTC
NA	NA	TRBV2	TRBJ1-6	CASRGDTSPLHF	TGTGCCAGCAGAGGGGACACCTCACCCCTCCACTTT
NA	NA	TRBV7-2	TRBJ2-3	CASSLSAQQADTQYF	TGTGCCAGCAGCTTATCTGCACAACAAGCAGATACGCAGTATTTT
NA	NA	TRBV5-1	TRBJ2-7	CASSLQGDEQYF	TGCGCCAGCAGCCTGCAGGGAGACGAGCAGTACTTC
NA	TRBD2	TRBV28	TRBJ2-5	CASSLPSGGAETQYF	TGTGCCAGCAGTTTGCCTAGCGGGGGGGCAGAGACCCAGTACTTC
NA	TRBD2	TRBV28	TRBJ2-7	CASRTTGTSPYEQYF	TGTGCCAGCAGGACAACAGGGACTAGCCCCTACGAGCAGTACTTC
NA	NA	TRBV7-9	TRBJ2-7	CASSLAGGGYDEQYF	TGTGCCAGCAGCTTAGCGGGTGGGGGGTACGACGAGCAGTACTTC
NA	NA	TRBV5-1	TRBJ1-1	CASSLAGAQTEAFF	TGCGCCAGCAGCTTGGCAGGGGCGCAAACTGAAGCTTTCTTT
NA	NA	TRBV27	TRBJ1-6	CASSLAGLSPLHF	TGTGCCAGCAGTTTGGCGGGGCTTTCACCCCTCCACTTT
NA	NA	TRBV5-1	TRBJ2-7	CASSWGRAVRGNEQYF	TGCGCCAGCAGCTGGGGCCGGGCGGTCCGGGGGAACGAGCAGTACTTC
NA	TRBD1	TRBV10-3	TRBJ2-5	CASRDRVGETQYF	TGTGCCAGCCGGGACAGGGTAGGGGAGACCCAGTACTTC
NA	NA	TRBV5-4	TRBJ1-2	CASSPGNANYGYTF	TGTGCCAGCAGCCCCGGCAACGCAAACTATGGCTACACCTTC
once	NA	TRBV6-5	TRBJ1-1	CASSYSRNLNTEAFF	TGTGCCAGCAGTTACTCCCGGAACTTGAACACTGAAGCTTTCTTT
NA	NA	TRBV19	TRBJ1-5	CASSAQGTSNQPQHF	TGTGCCAGTAGTGCGCAGGGGACGAGCAATCAGCCCCAGCATTTT
NA	NA	TRBV30	TRBJ2-1	CAWSVQGLNEQFF	TGTGCCTGGAGTGTACAGGGTTTGAATGAGCAGTTCTTC
NA	NA	TRBV10-3	TRBJ1-3	CAISEGTSGNTIYF	TGTGCCATCAGTGAGGGGACAAGTGGAAACACCATATATTTT
NA	NA	TRBV18	TRBJ1-5	CASSGRGGMSDQPQHF	TGTGCCAGCTCGGGAAGGGGGGGAATGTCCGATCAGCCCCAGCATTTT
NA	NA	TRBV28	TRBJ2-6	CASSLTGGANVLTF	TGTGCCAGCAGTTTAACAGGTGGGGCCAACGTCCTGACTTTC
NA	TRBD2	TRBV7-8	TRBJ2-5	CASSGARGGQETQYF	TGTGCCAGCAGCGGGGCGCGGGGGGGCCAAGAGACCCAGTACTTC
NA	NA	TRBV4-1	TRBJ2-3	CASSQGGGDADTQYF	TGCGCCAGCAGCCAAGGAGGGGGGGACGCAGATACGCAGTATTTT
once	NA	TRBV7-9	TRBJ2-3	CASSFDGAGTDTQYF	TGTGCCAGCAGCTTCGACGGAGCGGGCACAGATACGCAGTATTTT
NA	TRBD1	TRBV6-1	TRBJ1-5	CASSGGTGLGSNQPQHF	TGTGCCAGCAGTGGCGGGACAGGGCTTGGGAGCAATCAGCCCCAGCATTTT